Below, 27 T cell receptor beta chains from the same sample are listed, as sequenced in a study of CD8 T cells in ankylosing spondylitis. TCRdb independently ran MiXCR on the 5' RACE reads; one entry per CDR3 protein. The table shows approximately 38,000 distinct CDR3 sequences, with roughly 2.5% occurring only once. The sequenced sample consisted of blood, either unsorted or a sorted T cell fraction (not recorded which). The receptors stem from a male donor with ankylosing spondylitis or in good health (not recorded which).

This clonotype was seen repeatedly, ten times or more. The V call is TRBV9, the J call TRBJ2-3, with 10 bases fitting TRBD2. Per the germline V gene, CDR1 is SGDLS and CDR2 is YYNGEE. The CDR3 runs 17 residues. J lost 4 bases, V lost 4 bases, and 12 bases had no gene match. The CDR3, as DNA: TGTGCCAGCAGCCTGAGCGGGAGGGCCGGATTGTCAGATACGCAGTATTTT. Translating gives CASSLSGRAGLSDTQYF.

This clonotype appeared many times. The J gene is TRBJ2-2, the V gene TRBV9; D is uncertain. From germline, CDR1 is SGDLS and CDR2 YYNGEE. There are 14 residues in the CDR3. V was shortened by 0 bases and J by 7 bases, with 10 bases between the two germline ends. In nucleotides, the CDR3 is TGTGCCAGCAGCGTAGTATCTGTATTCGGGGAGCTGTTTTTT. It is translated as CASSVVSVFGELFF.

This clonotype was detected ten times or more. This sequence joins TRBV9 and TRBJ2-5; D unclear. The CDR3 runs 12 residues. Germline lookup yields CDR1 SGDLS and CDR2 YYNGEE. Trimming left V 4 bases short and J 1 base short, with 5 bases between. CDR3 amino acids: CASSRSQETQYF. DNA of the CDR3: TGTGCCAGCAGCCGTAGCCAAGAGACCCAGTACTTC.

This clonotype showed up many times. The V gene is TRBV9, the J gene TRBJ1-5; D remains unclear. The V gene lost 4 bases and the J gene lost 1 base, with 15 bases spanning the gap. CDR3 length: 16 residues. CDR1 is SGDLS, CDR2 YYNGEE, per germline. Here the CDR3 DNA reads TGTGCCAGCAGCCCAGGAGCGGGAGGAAGCAATCAGCCCCAGCATTTT. Its protein product is CASSPGAGGSNQPQHF. Full variable domain (remainder filled in from reference TRBV9 and TRBJ1-5): DSGVTQTPKHLITATGQRVTLRCSPRSGDLSVYWYQQSLDQGLQFLIQYYNGEERAKGNILERFSAQQFPDLHSELNLSSLELGDSALYFCASSPGAGGSNQPQHFGDGTRLSIL.

This clonotype showed up many times. The rearrangement uses TRBV9 and TRBJ2-1, with 10 bases lining up with TRBD2. Germline trimming cut 0 bases from V and 8 bases from J; bases unmatched to any gene: 8. Per germline, CDR1 SGDLS and CDR2 YYNGEE. The CDR3 contains 16 residues. CDR3 sequence (DNA): TGTGCCAGCAGCGTAGGCCTAGCGGGAGACATAGATGAGCAGTTCTTC. This codes for CASSVGLAGDIDEQFF.

This clonotype has a count of ten or more. The V call is TRBV9, the J call TRBJ1-4; the D gene is possibly TRBD1 (5 bases). Germline assignment: CDR1 SGDLS and CDR2 YYNGEE. CDR3 length equals 14 residues. V dropped 3 bases and J dropped 2 bases, with 8 bases sitting between them. The CDR3 sequence: CASSARDTNEKLFF. The CDR3 DNA reads TGTGCCAGCAGCGCCAGGGACACTAATGAAAAACTGTTTTTT.

Ten or more counts support this clonotype. The DNA for the CDR3 is TGTGCCAGCAGCCAGAGGACTAGCGGGAGGGCGTACACCGGGGAGCTGTTTTTT. Protein: CASSQRTSGRAYTGELFF. V is TRBV9 and J is TRBJ2-2; TRBD2 aligns across 15 bases. J was trimmed by 3 bases and V by 4 bases; bases with no gene match: 7. Germline CDR1 and CDR2: SGDLS and YYNGEE. The CDR3 spans 18 residues.

This clonotype was counted many times. The V call is TRBV9, the J call TRBJ2-7, with no clear D. Trimming left V 0 bases short and J 2 bases short, with 6 bases between. This CDR3 has 13 amino acids. The germline gives CDR1 SGDLS, CDR2 YYNGEE. CDR3 amino acids: CASSVGPTYEQYF. Written as DNA, the CDR3 is TGTGCCAGCAGCGTAGGGCCGACCTACGAGCAGTACTTC.

This clonotype came up many times. CDR3 nucleotides: TGTGCCAGCAGCGTAATTCCCAGCGGGGGGGCCCTCCACTTT. It codes for CASSVIPSGGALHF. V usage is TRBV9 and J usage is TRBJ1-6, with a weak D call TRBD1 (5 bases). The CDR3 spans 14 residues. Trimming pared 1 base from V and 14 bases from J, leaving 16 bases between. CDR1 and CDR2 from the germline V gene are SGDLS and YYNGEE.

This clonotype has at least ten counts. The chain is built from TRBV9 and TRBJ2-3; TRBD2 aligns across 11 bases. V was clipped by 0 bases and J by 4 bases; unmatched bases: 4. The CDR3 contains 16 residues. In germline, CDR1 is SGDLS, CDR2 YYNGEE. CDR3 in amino acids: CASSVGVAGGSDTQYF. CDR3 DNA sequence: TGTGCCAGCAGCGTAGGAGTAGCGGGAGGGTCAGATACGCAGTATTTT.

This clonotype showed up many times. The chain carries TRBV9 and TRBJ2-1; 9 bases are shared with TRBD2. Unmatched junction bases numbered 5, after V lost 0 bases and J lost 7 bases. Germline V CDR1 and CDR2: SGDLS, YYNGEE. This CDR3 is built from 15 residues. For the CDR3, the DNA is TGTGCCAGCAGCGTAGTTAGCGGGAGCGGGAATGAGCAGTTCTTC. This gives the protein CASSVVSGSGNEQFF.

This clonotype was recorded many times. The rearrangement links TRBV9 to TRBJ2-5; a weak D match, TRBD1 (6 bases). Germline loops: CDR1 SGDLS, CDR2 YYNGEE. V lost 0 bases and J 5 bases, leaving 14 bases between the germline ends. This CDR3 is 15 amino acids long. The CDR3, as DNA: TGTGCCAGCAGCGTAGAGAGAGGGGGTCTGGAGACCCAGTACTTC. Translating gives CASSVERGGLETQYF.

This clonotype was detected many times. The chain employs TRBV9 and TRBJ1-2; D may be TRBD1 (5 bases). The CDR3 sequence is 17 residues long. In germline, CDR1 is SGDLS, CDR2 YYNGEE. Deletions cut 4 bases from V and 8 bases from J, with 27 bases between. This CDR3 is CASSPHRGGRNYGGYTF. The CDR3 DNA reads TGTGCCAGCAGCCCTCACCGGGGGGGACGCAACTATGGGGGCTACACCTTC.

This clonotype was detected many times. V gene TRBV9 combines with J gene TRBJ1-6; no definite D call. Germline V gene sequence: CDR1 SGDLS, CDR2 YYNGEE. CDR3 size: 14 residues. Trimming cost V 0 bases and J 8 bases, with 9 bases left between them. As DNA, the CDR3 is TGTGCCAGCAGCGTAGACTACGAGGATTCACCCCTCCACTTT. Its protein is CASSVDYEDSPLHF.

This clonotype was counted at least ten times. V is TRBV9 and J is TRBJ2-5, with D possibly TRBD1 on 6 matching bases. V dropped 0 bases and J dropped 0 bases, with 15 bases sitting between them. The CDR3 has 17 residues. CDR1 SGDLS and CDR2 YYNGEE come from the germline V gene. The CDR3 nucleotides read TGTGCCAGCAGCGTAGGAGGGGCAGGGGCTTACCAAGAGACCCAGTACTTC. Amino acids: CASSVGGAGAYQETQYF.

At least ten counts were recorded for this clonotype. The rearrangement joins TRBV9 to TRBJ2-6; D gene ambiguous. Looked up from germline, CDR1 is SGDLS and CDR2 is YYNGEE. The length of the CDR3 is 17 residues. V was clipped by 3 bases and J by 0 bases, with 13 bases between them. DNA for the CDR3: TGTGCCAGCAGCGCAGAATCGACACTCTCTGGGGCCAACGTCCTGACTTTC. Its protein product is CASSAESTLSGANVLTF.

This clonotype was counted a few times. The chain is built from TRBV9 and TRBJ2-1, with 12 bases that match TRBD2. Losses at the gene ends were 2 bases for V and 7 bases for J; bases not matched to a gene: 4. The CDR3 covers 15 residues. The germline CDR1 and CDR2 sequences are SGDLS and YYNGEE. CDR3 sequence reads: CASSVSLAGGNEQFF. The CDR3 nucleotides are TGTGCCAGCAGCGTCTCTCTAGCGGGAGGGAATGAGCAGTTCTTC.

This clonotype was found many times. This sequence joins TRBV9 and TRBJ1-2, with 8 nucleotides matching TRBD1. Looked up from germline, CDR1 is SGDLS and CDR2 is YYNGEE. The CDR3 sequence is 13 residues long. The V and J ends lost 2 bases and 7 bases, in that order; junction bases with no gene match: 4. CDR3: CASSVQGAGGYTF. CDR3 nucleotides: TGTGCCAGCAGCGTTCAGGGGGCGGGTGGCTACACCTTC.

This clonotype was counted many times. The chain recombines TRBV9 with TRBJ2-5; the D gene is possibly TRBD2 (5 bases). Germline V lookup: CDR1 SGDLS, CDR2 YYNGEE. There are 14 residues in the CDR3. The germline V and J ends were trimmed by 1 base and 0 bases, with 7 bases remaining between them. CDR3 nucleotides: TGTGCCAGCAGCGTAAGAGGGTACCAAGAGACCCAGTACTTC. Translating gives CASSVRGYQETQYF.

This clonotype was seen many times. The chain links TRBV9 to TRBJ1-1, with D hard to call. The V gene's germline CDR1 is SGDLS and CDR2 YYNGEE. Trimming left V 1 base short and J 3 bases short, with 10 bases between. The CDR3 totals 14 residues. DNA of the CDR3: TGTGCCAGCAGCGTATCCGGGTCCTACACTGAAGCTTTCTTT. Its protein product is CASSVSGSYTEAFF.

This clonotype was seen repeatedly, ten times or more. The genes are TRBV9 and TRBJ2-1; the D is unclear. CDR1 and CDR2 from the germline V gene are SGDLS and YYNGEE. The CDR3 sequence is 15 residues long. V was clipped by 0 bases and J by 0 bases, with 7 bases between them. CDR3 sequence reads: CASSVAASSYNEQFF. CDR3 nucleotides: TGTGCCAGCAGCGTAGCTGCGAGCTCCTACAATGAGCAGTTCTTC.

By share of the sample, this clonotype is medium-sized. The V call is TRBV9, the J call TRBJ1-2, with TRBD1 as a possible D gene (5 bases). V lost 0 bases and J 3 bases, leaving 12 bases between the germline ends. The CDR3 runs to 15 residues. Germline V gene lookup returns CDR1 SGDLS and CDR2 YYNGEE. In DNA form, the CDR3 reads TGTGCCAGCAGCGTAGGGGGCACAGGCCACTATGGCTACACCTTC. This gives the protein CASSVGGTGHYGYTF.

This clonotype was observed at least ten times. This CDR3 reads CASSGDRGQYGYTF. CDR3 sequence (DNA): TGTGCCAGCAGCGGGGACAGGGGCCAGTATGGCTACACCTTC. This chain links TRBV9 with TRBJ1-2; TRBD1 aligns across 10 bases. V lost 3 bases to trimming and J lost 5 bases; unmatched junction nucleotides: 4. The CDR3 length is 14 residues. The V gene's germline CDR1 is SGDLS and CDR2 YYNGEE.

The chain has TRBV9 and TRBJ2-6; D may be TRBD1 or TRBD2 (5 bases each). Trimming shortened V by 5 bases and J by 0 bases, and 21 bases separated the two germline ends. Germline V gene data show CDR1 as SGDLS and CDR2 as YYNGEE. This CDR3 contains 19 residues. The CDR3 loop is CASSPRDPGALSGANVLTF. The CDR3 DNA follows: TGTGCCAGCAGTCCCAGGGACCCCGGGGCCCTCTCTGGGGCCAACGTCCTGACTTTC.

This clonotype showed up many times. The chain has TRBV9 and TRBJ1-3; 7 nucleotides line up with TRBD1. Germline lookup yields CDR1 SGDLS and CDR2 YYNGEE. CDR3 size: 15 residues. V was clipped by 3 bases and J by 0 bases; unmatched bases: 3. The DNA of the CDR3 is TGTGCCAGCAGCGCTCGGACAGGCTCTGGAAACACCATATATTTT. Translated, it gives CASSARTGSGNTIYF.

This clonotype came up many times. The chain joins TRBV9 to TRBJ2-3; D gene uncertain. The ends were cut back, 4 bases at V and 6 bases at J, with 9 bases in the middle. The CDR3 is 12 residues long. Germline V CDR1 and CDR2: SGDLS, YYNGEE. The CDR3 protein is CASSPARDTQYF. In DNA form, the CDR3 reads TGTGCCAGCAGCCCAGCGAGGGATACGCAGTATTTT.

This clonotype occurred many times. V and J are TRBV9 and TRBJ2-7; 11 positions agree with TRBD2. The V gene end was trimmed by 3 bases and the J gene end by 3 bases; junction bases not matched to a gene: 8. The CDR3 consists of 16 residues. The V gene's germline CDR1 is SGDLS and CDR2 YYNGEE. CDR3 protein: CASSATSGSFIYEQYF. CDR3 nucleotides: TGTGCCAGCAGCGCAACTAGCGGGAGTTTCATCTACGAGCAGTACTTC.